A selection of T cell receptor beta chains follows, all from one sample in a study of cytotoxic CD8 clonotypes in ibrutinib-treated CLL. Profiled with immunoSEQ multiplex PCR; TCRdb holds only in-frame clones, not every one. The sample contains 150,000 or so clones, 81% of which appear only once. The sequencing used PBMCs, collected after 12 months of ibrutinib treatment. The receptors stem from a human donor with chronic lymphocytic leukemia. Each CDR3 is given with its conserved first and last residue. The D gene is left open where the match is weak. The size entry is marked missing in some rows and otherwise reads once, few, many or a size class.

>TRBV7-2|once|.|TRBJ2-5
CASSLVSAKSRKTQYF
TGTGCCAGCAGCTTAGTCTCTGCCAAGAGTCGAAAGACCCAGTACTTC
>TRBV5-1|.|TRBD1|TRBJ2-7
CASSWTGGDYEQYF
TGCGCCAGCAGCTGGACAGGGGGGGATTACGAGCAGTACTTC
>TRBV4-1|.|TRBD2|TRBJ2-1
CASSQDRVSWREGSALEQFF
TGCGCCAGCAGCCAAGATAGGGTGAGCTGGCGGGAGGGCTCTGCCCTCGAGCAGTTCTTC
>TRBV28|.|.|TRBJ1-5
CASSKGGSNQPQHF
TGTGCCAGCAGCAAGGGCGGAAGCAATCAGCCCCAGCATTTT
>TRBV5-8|.|.|TRBJ1-2
CASSLWTVEKF
TGTGCCAGCAGCTTGTGGACGGTGGAAAAATTC
>TRBV4-3|.|.|TRBJ1-6
CASSQDSGIYNSPLHF
TGCGCCAGCAGCCAAGATTCCGGAATCTATAATTCACCCCTCCACTTT
>TRBV15|.|.|TRBJ1-4
CATSRDRANEKLFF
TGTGCCACCAGCAGAGACAGGGCGAATGAAAAACTGTTTTTT
>TRBV10-3|.|.|TRBJ2-5
CAINSGAAVGTQYF
TGTGCCATCAATTCAGGGGCCGCGGTGGGGACCCAGTACTTC
>TRBV7-9|.|.|TRBJ2-7
CASSLASGAGEQYF
TGTGCCAGCAGCTTAGCGTCGGGGGCGGGCGAGCAGTACTTC
>TRBV5-4|.|TRBD2|TRBJ2-1
CASSLRAGGYNEQFF
TGTGCCAGCAGCTTGCGAGCGGGGGGGTACAATGAGCAGTTCTTC
>TRBV19|few|.|TRBJ1-2
CASSMTTRGRDYGYTF
TGTGCCAGTAGTATGACTACCCGGGGGCGCGACTATGGCTACACCTTC
>TRBV6-1|.|TRBD1|TRBJ2-7
CASSIRTGGSGEQYF
TGTGCCAGCAGTATCCGGACAGGGGGCTCTGGCGAGCAGTACTTC
>TRBV6-1|once|TRBD2|TRBJ2-7
CASRTSGGADEQYF
TGTGCCAGCAGGACTAGCGGGGGGGCAGACGAGCAGTACTTC
>TRBV29-1|.|.|TRBJ1-3
CSVEDRRTGNTIYF
TGCAGCGTTGAAGATCGGAGGACTGGAAACACCATATATTTT
>TRBV27|.|.|TRBJ1-2
CASSSGYGYTF
TGTGCCAGCAGTTCGGGCTATGGCTACACCTTC
>TRBV6-4|.|.|TRBJ2-5
CASSEDSFGTQYF
TGTGCCAGCAGTGAGGATAGCTTCGGGACCCAGTACTTC
>TRBV7-8|.|TRBD2|TRBJ2-2
CASSLTSGANTGELFF
TGTGCCAGCAGCTTAACTAGCGGGGCGAACACCGGGGAGCTGTTTTTT
>TRBV6-1|.|.|TRBJ1-5
CASSDYSNGNQPQHF
TGTGCCAGCAGTGATTACTCCAATGGCAATCAGCCCCAGCATTTT
>TRBV18|.|.|TRBJ2-7
CASSGGQGLYEQYF
TGTGCCAGCTCTGGGGGGCAGGGTCTCTACGAGCAGTACTTC
>TRBV27|.|TRBD2|TRBJ2-1
CASSAPLAGARYNEQFF
TGTGCCAGCAGTGCTCCTCTAGCGGGAGCCCGCTACAATGAGCAGTTCTTC
>TRBV7-3|.|.|TRBJ2-5
CASSQGFGETQYF
TGTGCCAGCAGCCAGGGGTTTGGAGAGACCCAGTACTTC
>TRBV28|once|.|TRBJ2-3
CASSSERVVFSDTQYF
TGTGCCAGCAGTTCGGAGAGGGTTGTATTTTCGGATACGCAGTATTTT
>TRBV7-8|.|.|TRBJ2-1
CASSFSRGTSSYNEQFF
TGTGCCAGCAGCTTCTCAAGGGGGACGAGCTCCTACAATGAGCAGTTCTTC
>TRBV6-4|.|.|TRBJ1-5
CASSEFENQPQHF
TGTGCCAGCAGTGAGTTTGAGAATCAGCCCCAGCATTTT
>TRBV6-1|.|.|TRBJ1-2
CASRRPGGDYGYTF
TGTGCCAGCAGACGGCCCGGCGGAGACTATGGCTACACCTTC
>TRBV7-2|.|.|TRBJ2-7
CATRGGVEQYF
TGTGCCACCCGAGGGGGGGTCGAGCAGTACTTC